This is a list of T cell receptor beta chains from one sample in a study of blood T cell repertoires in COVID-19. Clones were read by immunoSEQ multiplex PCR, and TCRdb kept only the in-frame ones, dropping some. The sample has about 330,000 clones, about nine tenths seen once. What was sequenced was PBMCs or T cells enriched from blood (not recorded which). These receptors came from a woman between 18 and 29 years old who had recovered from COVID-19. Each CDR3 is given with its conserved first and last residue. A D gene is named only where the DNA matches it firmly. A row's size may be missing; if present it is once, few, many or a size class.

D gene | J gene | V gene | clone size | CDR3 protein | CDR3 DNA
NA | TRBJ2-7 | TRBV3-1/TRBV3-2 | NA | CASSPGTPTYEQYF | TGTGCCAGCAGCCCCGGGACTCCCACGTACGAGCAGTACTTC
TRBD1 | TRBJ1-5 | TRBV23-1 | NA | CASSQSAPCGGLGTGKKSNQPQHF | TGCGCCAGCAGTCAATCAGCCCCCTGTGGGGGCCTCGGGACAGGGAAGAAGAGCAATCAGCCCCAGCATTTT
TRBD2 | TRBJ2-7 | TRBV3-1/TRBV3-2 | few | CASVGVAGEQYF | TGTGCCAGCGTAGGGGTAGCGGGTGAGCAGTACTTC
NA | TRBJ1-2 | TRBV4-1 | NA | CASSHWGRTDTGYTF | TGCGCCAGCAGCCATTGGGGGCGTACGGATACGGGCTACACCTTC
NA | TRBJ1-2 | TRBV6-5 | NA | CASTQAGTINGYTF | TGTGCCAGCACCCAAGCCGGGACAATCAATGGCTACACCTTC
TRBD1 | TRBJ2-5 | TRBV24-1 | NA | CATSAISGGTQYF | TGTGCCACCAGTGCCATCTCAGGGGGGACCCAGTACTTC
NA | TRBJ2-5 | TRBV7-6 | once | CASSLGPGETQYF | TGTGCCAGCAGCTTAGGCCCGGGGGAGACCCAGTACTTC
TRBD1 | TRBJ1-6 | TRBV7-9 | NA | CASSFGVGQGNSPLHF | TGTGCCAGCAGCTTTGGAGTTGGACAGGGCAATTCACCCCTCCACTTT
TRBD2 | TRBJ2-3 | TRBV4-1 | NA | CASSQLPGRGTDTQYF | TGCGCCAGCAGCCAATTACCCGGGAGGGGAACAGATACGCAGTATTTT
TRBD2 | TRBJ2-5 | TRBV5-1 | NA | CASSLGLAGGSQETQYF | TGCGCCAGCAGCTTGGGCCTAGCGGGGGGATCGCAAGAGACCCAGTACTTC
TRBD2 | TRBJ2-7 | TRBV28 | few | CASSLHLGRERNYEQYF | TGTGCCAGCAGTCTCCACCTTGGGCGGGAGAGGAACTACGAGCAGTACTTC
NA | TRBJ1-2 | TRBV11-2 | NA | CASTPTQGSGYTF | TGTGCCAGCACTCCAACTCAGGGATCTGGCTACACCTTC
NA | TRBJ2-1 | TRBV11-2 | NA | CASSPTGGAYNEQFF | TGTGCCAGCAGCCCAACGGGGGGCGCCTACAATGAGCAGTTCTTC
TRBD1 | TRBJ1-1 | TRBV6-2/TRBV6-3 | NA | CASSVTGGRAEAFF | TGTGCCAGCAGTGTCACAGGGGGAAGGGCTGAAGCTTTCTTT
NA | TRBJ2-2 | TRBV7-3 | NA | CASSLISNTGELFF | TGTGCCAGCAGCTTAATATCGAACACCGGGGAGCTGTTTTTT
TRBD2 | TRBJ2-7 | TRBV6-1 | NA | CASSETSGTYEQYF | TGTGCCAGCAGTGAAACTAGCGGGACCTACGAGCAGTACTTC
NA | TRBJ2-7 | TRBV5-6 | few | CASSGRPTASYEQYF | TGTGCCAGCAGCGGGCGCCCGACAGCCTCCTACGAGCAGTACTTC
TRBD1 | TRBJ1-3 | TRBV7-9 | NA | CASSPGQGNTIYF | TGTGCCAGCAGCCCGGGACAGGGAAACACCATATATTTT
TRBD2 | TRBJ2-1 | TRBV28 | NA | CASISPAGSSYNEQFF | TGTGCCAGCATCAGTCCAGCGGGAAGCTCCTACAATGAGCAGTTCTTC
NA | TRBJ1-2 | TRBV29-1 | once | CSVPTESYGYTF | TGCAGCGTCCCGACTGAGTCCTATGGCTACACCTTC
TRBD1 | TRBJ1-4 | TRBV18 | NA | CASSPGTALNEKLFF | TGTGCCAGCTCACCCGGGACAGCGCTTAATGAAAAACTGTTTTTT
TRBD1 | TRBJ1-4 | TRBV7-8 | NA | CASSLDLGWGQPYNEKLFF | TGTGCCAGCAGCTTAGACTTAGGCTGGGGACAGCCCTATAATGAAAAACTGTTTTTT